This note documents a single T cell receptor beta chain sequence. Its antigen is unidentified. These data come from a study of pediatric ulcerative colitis. Study at large: Most patients had pancolitis, and two had left-sided colitis.

Trimming removed 2 bases at V and 7 bases at J, with 15 bases between. The CDR3 length is 15 residues. One to two pinch biopsies were taken from the rectum during colonoscopy. Ulcerative colitis patients received no immunosuppressive medication before the diagnostic colonoscopy. General study points: Ulcerative colitis patients shared more blood-rectal clones than controls.

Sequencing depth was up to 500,000 reads per sample. The assay was immunoSEQ multiplex PCR, and TCRdb's table has in-frame clones only and misses some. The sample shows 30,000 to 45,000 clones, about 80% of them seen only once. Sample: gut tissue. The V gene is TRBV6-7, the J gene TRBJ2-1; a possible D gene is TRBD1 (6 bases). TRBV6-7 is assigned to the ORF class and has an uncertain function. This sequence was found in a boy younger than 18 with moderate ulcerative colitis. CDR3 residues: CASSYRGAQGNEQFF. DNA for the CDR3: TGTGCCAGCAGTTACCGGGGCGCACAGGGTAATGAGCAGTTCTTC.